This entry concerns a single T cell receptor (beta chain). Its cognate antigen has yet to be identified. This entry comes from a study of CXCR3-negative and CXCR3-positive naive CD8 T cells (dated by TCRdb to the late 2010s). For context, the study as a whole: In total, some 140 million TRB reads were obtained, which works out to roughly 1.5 +/- 0.3 million reads per library. Diversity and physicochemical repertoire analyses covered some eleven donors pooled from two independent experiments. TRBV-TRBJ cluster analysis included naive subsets from roughly 5 donors and memory cells from 3 donors.

The listed sequencing device is NextSeq 550. The Human TCR Profiling Kit (MiLaboratory) was used to make UMI-labeled 5' RACE TRB cDNA libraries. The full amount of extracted RNA was used for cDNA synthesis, and the full amount of resulting cDNA was used for PCR amplification. The libraries were made side by side, with each library going through the same number of PCR cycles. The authors processed their data as follows. With a minimum of two reads required per UMI, MIGEC and MiXCR pulled out about 57,000 +/- 9,900 unique UMI-labeled TRB cDNA molecules from each library. Each library averaged roughly 36,000 +/- 9,600 functional in-frame TRB CDR3 nucleotide clonotypes without stop codons. After each sample was downsampled to 5000 UMI-labeled TRB molecules, VDJtools was used to calculate diversity metrics such as normalized Shannon-Wiener and Chao1. VDJtools was used to calculate clonotype-size-weighted physicochemical properties of the central five CDR3 residues, namely interaction energy, strength, volume and Kidera factor 4. Reads reprocessed by TCRdb are summarized as one entry per CDR3 protein sequence, and DNA is absent. The V and J calls and clone size come from TCRdb's table, not from the authors' own analysis. This specimen's table enumerates about 62,000 distinct CDR3 sequences. Of the sample, 4.3% falls within the top ten clones.

Overall results and qualifications from the work: TRB CDR3s from CXCR3-positive naive cells showed higher hydrophobicity (lower Kidera factor 4), lower energy, and higher strength and volume indices than CXCR3-negative naive cells. Repertoire diversity was comparably high in both naive subsets but much lower in memory CD8+ T cells. Because CXCR3 expression was partially decreased after cryopreservation, freshly isolated PBMCs were used for most assays. Because surface CD5, which is linked to self-reactivity in mice, was comparable between the naive subsets, TCR interaction strength was also inferred from the physicochemical properties of TRB CDR3s. Similar TRBV-TRBJ usage was shown by naive CXCR3-negative and CXCR3-positive cells from the same donor, whereas distinct patterns were shown by memory cells.

Each CD8+ T cell subset was flow-sorted in triplicate, with roughly 300,000 cells per subset placed directly into RLT lysis buffer. To exclude memory contaminants, naive CD8+ T cells were stringently defined as CD45RO-CCR7+CD27+CD95-. Using standard density gradient centrifugation, peripheral blood mononuclear cells were isolated from buffy coats. A FACSAria III was used to flow-sort naive CXCR3-negative and CXCR3-positive CD8+ T cells. An RNeasy Mini Kit was used to extract total RNA from the sorted cells. The source of this sequence is a human donor in good health. Some clones in this sample may be carry-over from other donors' samples. Sequencing was performed on naive CXCR3- CD8+ T cells from blood. In light of the paper, this sample's cell subset or site label describes: CD45RO-CCR7+CD27+CD95- naive CD8+ T cells lacking CXCR3 (TNR3-).

The CDR3 reads as follows: CASSERGLGTYNEQFF. The rearranged chain carries TRBV2 and TRBJ2-1; the D call of TRBD2 rests on TCRdb alone, since no DNA is present to check it. The CDR3, cysteine through phenylalanine, is 16 amino acids long. DNA for this receptor is not on file. The germline V gene specifies SNHLY as CDR1 and FYNNEI as CDR2.